The entry below describes one T cell receptor (beta chain). Its antigen is unidentified. Data came from immunoSEQ multiplex PCR; TCRdb stores just in-frame clones and leaves some out. The data show under 2.5 million clones, under 95% seen once. This sample was taken from a study of shared clonotypes between healthy human individuals. Across the whole study: With ages of 18 to 49, the donors were a couple of women and a few men.

The study's findings and limits: Clonotype sharing across several donors was observed for around 5% of naive CD4 clonotypes. Rarefaction gave evidence that sorted-subset sequencing remained incomplete despite large depth.

Unmatched junction bases numbered 2, after V lost 1 base and J lost 1 base. This CDR3 region has 15 residues. Germline-derived CDR1 and CDR2 are LNHDA and SQIVND (reference sequence). The sequence came from a man between 18 and 35 years old in good health. Some clones in this sample may be carry-over from other donors' samples. Sequenced input: naive CD4+ T cells from PBMCs. Documented subset: CD45RA+ positively selected. The chain uses TRBV19 and TRBJ2-5; TRBD2 matches 8 bases. The CDR3 is CASSIVAGGQETQYF. The CDR3 DNA is TGTGCCAGTAGTATAGTTGCGGGGGGCCAAGAGACCCAGTACTTC.